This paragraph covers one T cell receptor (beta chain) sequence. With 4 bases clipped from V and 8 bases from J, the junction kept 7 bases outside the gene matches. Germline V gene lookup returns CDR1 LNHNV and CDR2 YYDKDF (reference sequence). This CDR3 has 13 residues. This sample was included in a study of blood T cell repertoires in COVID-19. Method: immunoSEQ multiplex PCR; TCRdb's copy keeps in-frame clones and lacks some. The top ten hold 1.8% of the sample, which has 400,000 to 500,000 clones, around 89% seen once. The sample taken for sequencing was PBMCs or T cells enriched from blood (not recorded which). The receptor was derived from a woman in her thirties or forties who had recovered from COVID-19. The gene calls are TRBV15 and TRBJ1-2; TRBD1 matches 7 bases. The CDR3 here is CATSMEGAQGYTF. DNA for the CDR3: TGTGCCACCAGCATGGAGGGGGCGCAGGGCTACACCTTC. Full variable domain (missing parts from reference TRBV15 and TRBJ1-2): DAMVIQNPRYQVTQFGKPVTLSCSQTLNHNVMYWYQQKSSQAPKLLFHYYDKDFNNEADTPDNFQSRRPNTSFCFLDIRSPGLGDTAMYLCATSMEGAQGYTFGSGTRLTVV.